This TCR beta chain appears in the sequencing data of a study of T cells after yellow fever vaccination. Notes on the study in general: Clones that expanded after primary vaccination mostly reappeared after the booster (96% CD4, about 91% CD8).

They built TCR cDNA with 5'RACE template switching, a step that put in a universal primer site and UMIs. MiXCR was run by TCRdb on the 5' RACE reads, yielding one entry per CDR3 protein. Counted here are approximately 610,000 distinct CDR3 sequences, less than 20% occurring once; the ten biggest clones make up roughly 17%. The CDR3 is 13 amino acids. The germline gives CDR1 SNHLY, CDR2 FYNNEI. V gave up 2 bases and J gave up 3 bases, with 5 bases separating them. Comments on this clonotype: Antigen: not known.

The TCR sequence derives from a young man who received the YFV17D yellow fever vaccine. The starting material was PBMCs, obtained 5 to 6 days after the first yellow fever vaccination. The J gene is TRBJ1-3, the V gene TRBV2, with D uncertain. As DNA, the CDR3 is TGTGCCAGCAGTGAATCACGTGGAAACACCATATATTTT. It specifies CASSESRGNTIYF.